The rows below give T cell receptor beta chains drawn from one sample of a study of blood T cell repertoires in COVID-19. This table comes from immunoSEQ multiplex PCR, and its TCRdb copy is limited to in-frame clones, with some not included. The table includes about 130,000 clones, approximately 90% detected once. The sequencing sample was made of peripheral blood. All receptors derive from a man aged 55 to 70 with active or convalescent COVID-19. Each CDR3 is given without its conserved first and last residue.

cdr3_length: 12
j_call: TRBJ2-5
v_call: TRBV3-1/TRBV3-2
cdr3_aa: ASNSRTIQETQY

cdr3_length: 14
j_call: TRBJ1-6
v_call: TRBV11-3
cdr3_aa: ASSLQGGPYNSPLH

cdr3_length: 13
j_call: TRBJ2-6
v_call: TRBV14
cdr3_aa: ASSRGGAGANVLT

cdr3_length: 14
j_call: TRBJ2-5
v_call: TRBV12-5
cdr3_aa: ASGLQTGSRAETQY

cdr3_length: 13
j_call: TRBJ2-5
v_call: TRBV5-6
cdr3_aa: ASSQEQMYQETQY

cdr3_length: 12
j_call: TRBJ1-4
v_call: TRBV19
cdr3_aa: ASRTGATNEKLF

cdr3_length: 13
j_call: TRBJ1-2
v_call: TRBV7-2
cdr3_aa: ASSKGQGADYGYT

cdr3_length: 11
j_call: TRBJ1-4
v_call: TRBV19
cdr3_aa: ASGRGGREKLF

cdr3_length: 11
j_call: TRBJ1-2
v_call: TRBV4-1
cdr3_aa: ASSPGTAYGYT

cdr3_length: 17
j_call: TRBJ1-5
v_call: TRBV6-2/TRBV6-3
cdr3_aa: ASSYSRGRVERSNQPQH

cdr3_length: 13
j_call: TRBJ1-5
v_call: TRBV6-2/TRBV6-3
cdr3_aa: ASSYTIDSNQPQH

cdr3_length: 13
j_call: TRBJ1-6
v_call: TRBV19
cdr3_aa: ASSPSTGTNSPLH

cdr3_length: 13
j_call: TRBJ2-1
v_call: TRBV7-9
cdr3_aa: ASSFGGGPNNEQF

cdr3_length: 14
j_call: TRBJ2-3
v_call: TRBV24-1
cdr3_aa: ATSDGASRNTDTQY

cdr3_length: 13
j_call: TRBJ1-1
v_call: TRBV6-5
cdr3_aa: ASSPTGAWGAEAF

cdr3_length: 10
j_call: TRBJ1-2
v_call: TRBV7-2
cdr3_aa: ASSLGGYGYT

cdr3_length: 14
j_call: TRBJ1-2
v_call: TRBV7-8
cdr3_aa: ASSAGQGTTNYGYT

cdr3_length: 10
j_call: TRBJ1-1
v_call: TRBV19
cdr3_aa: ASSIRLGGAF

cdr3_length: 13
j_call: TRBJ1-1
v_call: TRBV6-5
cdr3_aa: ASSYTITGSDEAF

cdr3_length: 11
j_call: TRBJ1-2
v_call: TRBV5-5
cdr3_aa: ASSSTGGYGYT

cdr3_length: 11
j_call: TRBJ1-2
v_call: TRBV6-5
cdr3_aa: ASTEQGDYGYT

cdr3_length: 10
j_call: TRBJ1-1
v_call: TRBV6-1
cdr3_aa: ASSERQGTAF

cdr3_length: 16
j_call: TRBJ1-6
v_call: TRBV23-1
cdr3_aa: ASSQLKGARTYNSPLH

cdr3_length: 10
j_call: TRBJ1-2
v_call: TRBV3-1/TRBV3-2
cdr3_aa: ASSQDNYGYT

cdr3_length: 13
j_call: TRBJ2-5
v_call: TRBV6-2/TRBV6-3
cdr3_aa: ASSYRWTEKETQY

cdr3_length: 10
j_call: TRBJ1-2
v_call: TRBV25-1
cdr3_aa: ASSDYRDGYT

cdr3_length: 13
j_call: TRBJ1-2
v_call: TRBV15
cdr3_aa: ATSRDKGARYGYT

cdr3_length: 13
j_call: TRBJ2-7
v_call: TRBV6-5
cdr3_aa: ASRGNRGDGYEQY

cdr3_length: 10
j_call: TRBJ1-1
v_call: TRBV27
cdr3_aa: ASGQGGTEAF

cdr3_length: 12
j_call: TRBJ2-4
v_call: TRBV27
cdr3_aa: ASSTAGLASIQY

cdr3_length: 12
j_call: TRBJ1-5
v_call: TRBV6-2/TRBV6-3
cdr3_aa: ASSYPGLNQPQH

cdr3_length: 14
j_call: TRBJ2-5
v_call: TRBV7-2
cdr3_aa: ASSLVGGGRGETQY

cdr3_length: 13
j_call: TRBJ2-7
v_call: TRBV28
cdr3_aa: ASSSIAGGHDEQY

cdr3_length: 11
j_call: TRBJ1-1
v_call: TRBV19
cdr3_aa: ASMGMGHALAF

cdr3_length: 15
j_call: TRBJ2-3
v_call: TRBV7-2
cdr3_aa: ASSLAGTSGTTDTQY

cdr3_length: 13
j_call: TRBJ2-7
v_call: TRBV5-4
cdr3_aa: ASSPRTSGSYEQY

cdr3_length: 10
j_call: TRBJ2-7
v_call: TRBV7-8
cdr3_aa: ASRSSTYEQY

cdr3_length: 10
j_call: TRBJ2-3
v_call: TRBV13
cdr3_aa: ASSALRDTQY

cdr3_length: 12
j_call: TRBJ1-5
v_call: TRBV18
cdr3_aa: ASSLQGSSQPQH

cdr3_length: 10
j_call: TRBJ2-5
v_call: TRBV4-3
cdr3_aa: LGAPVQETQY

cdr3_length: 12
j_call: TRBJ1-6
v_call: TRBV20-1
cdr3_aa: SASTGQGGSPLH

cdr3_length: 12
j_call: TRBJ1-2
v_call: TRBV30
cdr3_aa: AWSVHRVVYGYT

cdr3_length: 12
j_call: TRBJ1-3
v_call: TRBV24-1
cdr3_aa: ATREGTGVNTIY

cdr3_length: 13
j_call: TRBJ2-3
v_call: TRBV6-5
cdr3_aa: ASSYSGLNTDTQY

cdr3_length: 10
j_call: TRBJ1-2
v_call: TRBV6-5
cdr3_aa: ASRGQGGGYT

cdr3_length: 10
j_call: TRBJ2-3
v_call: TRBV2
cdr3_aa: ASRKKEDTQY